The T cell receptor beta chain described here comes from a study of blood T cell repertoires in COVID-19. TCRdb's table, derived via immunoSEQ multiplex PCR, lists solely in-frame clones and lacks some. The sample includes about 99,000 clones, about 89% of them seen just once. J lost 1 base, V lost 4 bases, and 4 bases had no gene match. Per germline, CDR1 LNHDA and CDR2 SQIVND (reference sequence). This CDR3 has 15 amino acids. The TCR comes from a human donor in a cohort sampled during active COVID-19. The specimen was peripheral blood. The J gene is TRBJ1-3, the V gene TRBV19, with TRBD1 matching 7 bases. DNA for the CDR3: TGTGCCAGTAGTACTATGGACAGGTCTGGAAACACCATATATTTT. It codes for CASSTMDRSGNTIYF. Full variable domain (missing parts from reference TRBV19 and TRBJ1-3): DGGITQSPKYLFRKEGQNVTLSCEQNLNHDAMYWYRQDPGQGLRLIYYSQIVNDFQKGDIAEGYSVSREKKESFPLTVTSAQKNPTAFYLCASSTMDRSGNTIYFGEGSWLTVV.